Below are 12 T cell receptor beta chains sequenced from a single sample in a study of blood T cells in healthy people across ages. A J-beta primer mix and a sample-barcoded 5' primer were used in a second PCR of roughly 6 to 12 cycles. TCRdb independently ran MiXCR on the 5' RACE reads; one entry per CDR3 protein. The sample consists of some 1.8 million distinct CDR3 sequences, 39% of them appearing once. Input material: blood. The origin of the receptors is a human donor in good health.

This clonotype was seen only a few times. The chain has TRBV20-1 and TRBJ2-4, with D hard to call. This CDR3 comprises 13 residues. With 6 bases removed from V and 0 bases from J, the gap between germline ends came to 9 bases. Germline CDR1 is DFQATT and CDR2 is SNEGSKA (reference sequence). The CDR3 DNA sequence: TGCAGTGCCATGAGATTAGCCAAAAACATTCAGTACTTC. Translated: CSAMRLAKNIQYF.

In this sample, this clonotype turned up a few times. The chain has TRBV27 and TRBJ1-6; D is ambiguous. V was pared by 6 bases and J by 10 bases, with 10 bases between. CDR1 and CDR2 from the germline V gene are MNHEY and SMNVEV (reference sequence). The CDR3 loop spans 12 amino acids. Here the CDR3 DNA reads TGTGCCAGCAGCTCCATAGGATCACCCCTCCACTTT. It yields the protein CASSSIGSPLHF.

The V call is TRBV29-1, the J call TRBJ2-3, with 8 bases fitting TRBD1. After removal of 7 bases from V and 2 bases from J, the junction contained 5 bases not matched to a gene. This CDR3 has 13 amino acids. Per the germline V gene, CDR1 is SQVTM and CDR2 is ANQGSEA. Written as DNA, the CDR3 is TGCAGCGCCAAGGGACAGGCCACAGATACGCAGTATTTT. Translation gives CSAKGQATDTQYF.

V and J are TRBV30 and TRBJ2-3; D gene ambiguous. The V gene's germline CDR1 is GTSNPN and CDR2 SVGIG (reference sequence). The CDR3 is made up of 15 amino acids. V lost 1 base, J lost 2 bases, and 13 bases lay in between. The CDR3 loop is CAWSGYSRLTDTQYF. CDR3 coding DNA: TGTGCCTGGAGTGGATACAGTCGGCTCACAGATACGCAGTATTTT.

The chain joins TRBV25-1 to TRBJ1-5, with a tentative D call TRBD1 (5 bases). CDR1 and CDR2 from the germline V gene are MGHDK and SYGVNS. The CDR3 is 15 amino acids. Trimming removed 8 bases from V and 2 bases from J, with 16 bases in between. CDR3 nucleotides: TGTGCCAGCTCTGGGGGGGAGGGTGGCAATCAGCCCCAGCATTTT. Translated, it gives CASSGGEGGNQPQHF.

The sample holds a few counts of this clonotype. The chain couples TRBV6-5 to TRBJ2-1; a possible D gene is TRBD1 (5 bases). Germline lookup yields CDR1 MNHEY and CDR2 SVGAGI. V dropped 0 bases and J dropped 7 bases, with 16 bases sitting between them. This CDR3 is built from 16 residues. CDR3 amino acids: CASSYSMGQVNNEQFF. CDR3 in DNA: TGTGCCAGCAGTTACTCGATGGGGCAGGTGAATAATGAGCAGTTCTTC.

This chain uses TRBV15 with TRBJ2-5, with TRBD1 matching over 8 bases. The CDR3 sequence is 15 residues long. In germline, CDR1 is LNHNV, CDR2 YYDKDF (reference sequence). The J segment lost 5 bases and the V segment lost 3 bases, leaving 8 bases of the junction unmatched. The CDR3 sequence is CATSSNSGGGETQYF. The CDR3 DNA follows: TGTGCCACCAGCAGCAACTCAGGGGGCGGCGAGACCCAGTACTTC. The entire variable domain, with the rest obtained from reference TRBV15 and TRBJ2-5, is as follows: DAMVIQNPRYQVTQFGKPVTLSCSQTLNHNVMYWYQQKSSQAPKLLFHYYDKDFNNEADTPDNFQSRRPNTSFCFLDIRSPGLGDTAMYLCATSSNSGGGETQYFGPGTRLLVL.

V and J are TRBV7-9 and TRBJ1-2; 7 bases match TRBD1. Per germline, CDR1 SEHNR and CDR2 FQNEAQ (reference sequence). V shed 1 base, J shed 4 bases, and the junction held 12 bases outside the gene matches. This CDR3 spans 17 amino acids. CDR3 in amino acids: CASSLDVGGESSYGYTF. The DNA for the CDR3 is TGTGCCAGCAGCTTAGATGTAGGGGGCGAATCATCCTATGGCTACACCTTC.

This clonotype has a handful of counts. The CDR3 DNA sequence: TGTGCCAGCAGCCGACAGAGGACAGACTATGGCTACACCTTC. This sequence encodes CASSRQRTDYGYTF. The chain recombines TRBV4-2 with TRBJ1-2; a weak D match, TRBD1 (6 bases). The germline V gene encodes CDR1 LGHNA and CDR2 YNFKEQ. Trimming stripped 4 bases from V and 3 bases from J, with 12 bases between. The CDR3 loop spans 14 amino acids.

This chain uses TRBV6-5 with TRBJ1-2, with D unclear. Germline-derived CDR1 and CDR2 are MNHEY and SVGAGI. The germline V and J ends were trimmed by 4 bases and 6 bases, with 12 bases remaining between them. The CDR3 is 13 residues long. This CDR3 is CASSSSPGDGYTF. The CDR3 DNA is TGTGCCAGCAGTTCGTCCCCGGGAGATGGCTACACCTTC.

This sequence joins TRBV5-6 and TRBJ1-1, with 8 bases that match TRBD1. The ends lost 4 bases at V and 0 bases at J; junction bases unmatched: 8. Per the germline V gene, CDR1 is SGHDT and CDR2 is YYEEEE. CDR3 length equals 16 residues. Here the CDR3 DNA reads TGTGCCAGCAGCCGGACAGGGAGATGGGTGAACACTGAAGCTTTCTTT. It specifies CASSRTGRWVNTEAFF.

J is TRBJ2-6 and V is TRBV12-5; D remains unclear. Between the trimmed V and J ends, which lost 8 bases and 0 bases, there was a span of 8 bases. This CDR3 comprises 14 residues. Germline CDR1 is LGHNT and CDR2 is FRNRAP. The CDR3 DNA follows: TGTGCTAGTTGGGGATACTCTGGGGCCAACGTCCTGACTTTC. The encoded protein is CASWGYSGANVLTF.